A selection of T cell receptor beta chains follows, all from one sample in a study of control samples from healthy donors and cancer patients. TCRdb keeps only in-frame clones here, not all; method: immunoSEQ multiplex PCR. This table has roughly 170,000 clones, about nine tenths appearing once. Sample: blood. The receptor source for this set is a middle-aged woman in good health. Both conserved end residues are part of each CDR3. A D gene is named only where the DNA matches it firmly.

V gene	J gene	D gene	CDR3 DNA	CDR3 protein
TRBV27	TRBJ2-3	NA	TGTGCCAGCAGTTTATCGGTGGCGGTCACAGATACGCAGTATTTT	CASSLSVAVTDTQYF
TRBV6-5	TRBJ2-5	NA	TGTGCCAGCAGGAAGCGGACGGGACTTTTGGAGACCCAGTACTTC	CASRKRTGLLETQYF
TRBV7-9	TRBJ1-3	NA	TGTGCCAGCAGCTCCCCCGAACTCTCTGGAAACACCATATATTTT	CASSSPELSGNTIYF
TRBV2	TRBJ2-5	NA	TGTGCCAGCGACCCCGGGCACAAAGAGACCCAGTACTTC	CASDPGHKETQYF
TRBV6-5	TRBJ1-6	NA	TGTGCCAGCAGTCCCATGAACGCCAATTCACCCCTCCACTTT	CASSPMNANSPLHF
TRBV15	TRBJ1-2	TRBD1	TGTGCCACCAGCAGCCGACAGGGGGCAGGTGGCTACACCTTC	CATSSRQGAGGYTF
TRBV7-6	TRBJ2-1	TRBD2	TGTGCCAGCAGCTTTAGTCTAGCGGGGGACCAAACCCCCAATGAGCAGTTCTTC	CASSFSLAGDQTPNEQFF
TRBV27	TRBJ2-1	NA	TGTGCCAGCAGTTGGGGACCCGAGCAGTTCTTC	CASSWGPEQFF
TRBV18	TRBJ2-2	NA	TGTGCCAGCTCAGCCACAGGCCACGGCACCGGGGAGCTGTTTTTT	CASSATGHGTGELFF
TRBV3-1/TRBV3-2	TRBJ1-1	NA	TGTGCCAGCAGCCTTGCCGGGACCCTGAGCACTGAAGCTTTCTTT	CASSLAGTLSTEAFF
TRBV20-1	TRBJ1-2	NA	TGCAGTGCTAGTGTCGCAGGGAATTTCTATGGCTACACCTTC	CSASVAGNFYGYTF
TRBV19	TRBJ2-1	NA	TGTGCCAGTAGTGCGGACAGTCGGTACAATGAGCAGTTCTTC	CASSADSRYNEQFF
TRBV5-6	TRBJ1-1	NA	TGTGCCAGCAGCTTGGTACAGGGAGATGAAGCTTTCTTT	CASSLVQGDEAFF
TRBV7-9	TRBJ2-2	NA	TGTGCCAGCAGCCCACGGGCGAACGGGGAGCTGTTTTTT	CASSPRANGELFF
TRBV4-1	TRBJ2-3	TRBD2	TGCGCCAGCAGCCAAGACGCGGGGACTAGCGGAGGTACGCAGTATTTT	CASSQDAGTSGGTQYF
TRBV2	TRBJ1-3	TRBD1	TGTGCCAGCAGTTATTCCGGACAGGTGACCATATATTTT	CASSYSGQVTIYF
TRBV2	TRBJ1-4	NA	TGTGCCAGCAGTACCCCAGGGATTCCTAATGAAAAACTGTTTTTT	CASSTPGIPNEKLFF
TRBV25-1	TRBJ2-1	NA	TGTGCCAGCAGTGTCCTAGGCGATGAGCAGTTCTTC	CASSVLGDEQFF
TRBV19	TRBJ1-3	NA	TGTGCCAGTAGTATCCCAGGGGTGACTGGAAACACCATATATTTT	CASSIPGVTGNTIYF
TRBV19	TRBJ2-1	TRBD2	TGTGCCAGTAGTTCTAGCGGAGTCTACAATGAGCAGTTCTTC	CASSSSGVYNEQFF
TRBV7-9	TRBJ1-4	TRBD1	TGTGCCAGCAGCCAGGACAGGACTAATGAAAAACTGTTTTTT	CASSQDRTNEKLFF
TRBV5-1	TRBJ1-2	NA	TGCGCCAGCAGCTCCGGGTATGGCTACACCTTC	CASSSGYGYTF
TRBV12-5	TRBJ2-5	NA	TGTGCTAGTGGCCCCCGTGGAGAGACCCAGTACTTC	CASGPRGETQYF
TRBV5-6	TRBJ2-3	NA	TGTGCCAGCAGCCCGGGACTTGCCACAGATACGCAGTATTTT	CASSPGLATDTQYF